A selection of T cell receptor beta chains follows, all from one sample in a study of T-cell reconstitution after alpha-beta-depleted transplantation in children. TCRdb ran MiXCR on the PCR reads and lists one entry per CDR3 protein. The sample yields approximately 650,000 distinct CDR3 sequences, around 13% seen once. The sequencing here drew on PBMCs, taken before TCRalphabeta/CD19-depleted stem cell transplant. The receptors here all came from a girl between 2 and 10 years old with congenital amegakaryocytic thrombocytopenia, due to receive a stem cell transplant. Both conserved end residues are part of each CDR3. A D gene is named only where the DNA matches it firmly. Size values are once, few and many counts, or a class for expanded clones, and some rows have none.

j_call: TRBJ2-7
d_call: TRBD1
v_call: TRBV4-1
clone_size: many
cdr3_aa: CASSQLTGVSYEQYF
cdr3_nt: TGCGCCAGCAGCCAGTTGACAGGGGTGTCCTACGAGCAGTACTTC

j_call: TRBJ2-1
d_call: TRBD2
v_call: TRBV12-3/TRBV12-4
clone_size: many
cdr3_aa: CASSTSGSDQFF
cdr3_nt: TGTGCCAGCAGCACTAGCGGGAGCGACCAGTTCTTC

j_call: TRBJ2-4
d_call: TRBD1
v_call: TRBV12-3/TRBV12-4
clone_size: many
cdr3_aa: CASTLGQWPAIQYF
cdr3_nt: TGTGCCAGCACCTTGGGACAGTGGCCGGCCATTCAGTACTTC

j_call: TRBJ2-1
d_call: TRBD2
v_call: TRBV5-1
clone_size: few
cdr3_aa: CASSLLAGTINEQFF
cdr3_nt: TGCGCCAGCAGCTTGTTAGCGGGTACAATCAATGAGCAGTTCTTC

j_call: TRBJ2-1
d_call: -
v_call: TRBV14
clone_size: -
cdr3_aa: CASIHTGDPYNEQFF
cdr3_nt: TGTGCCAGCATACATACGGGAGATCCCTACAATGAGCAGTTCTTC

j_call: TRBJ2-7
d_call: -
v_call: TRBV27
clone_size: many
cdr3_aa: CASSFAWSYEQYF
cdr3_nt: TGTGCCAGCAGTTTCGCCTGGTCCTACGAGCAGTACTTC

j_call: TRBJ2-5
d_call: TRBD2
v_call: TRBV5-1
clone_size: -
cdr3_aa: CASKRAAFSTAGAEETQYF
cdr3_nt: TGCGCCAGCAAGCGAGCTGCGTTCTCCACAGCGGGAGCGGAAGAGACCCAGTACTTC

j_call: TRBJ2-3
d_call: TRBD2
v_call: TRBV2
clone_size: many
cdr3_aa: CASRLAVTDTQYF
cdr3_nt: TGTGCCAGCAGGCTAGCGGTCACAGATACGCAGTATTTT

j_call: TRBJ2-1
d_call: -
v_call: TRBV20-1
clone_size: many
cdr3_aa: CSADTPNDWFYNEQFF
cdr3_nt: TGCAGTGCCGATACACCGAACGACTGGTTCTACAATGAGCAGTTCTTC

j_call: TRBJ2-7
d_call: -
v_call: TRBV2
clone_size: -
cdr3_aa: CASSPRPVSYEQYF
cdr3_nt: TGTGCCAGCAGTCCCCGGCCAGTCTCCTACGAGCAGTACTTC

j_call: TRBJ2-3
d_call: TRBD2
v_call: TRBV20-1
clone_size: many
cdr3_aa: CSARAPLAGGTYTDTQYF
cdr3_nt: TGCAGTGCTAGAGCCCCACTAGCGGGAGGGACCTACACAGATACGCAGTATTTT

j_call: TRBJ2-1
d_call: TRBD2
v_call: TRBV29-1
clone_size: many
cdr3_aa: CSVDSGSEQFF
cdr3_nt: TGCAGCGTCGATAGCGGGAGTGAGCAGTTCTTC

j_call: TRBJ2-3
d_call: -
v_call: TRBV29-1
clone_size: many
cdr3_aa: CSVEGGADTQYF
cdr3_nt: TGCAGCGTTGAAGGGGGCGCAGATACGCAGTATTTT

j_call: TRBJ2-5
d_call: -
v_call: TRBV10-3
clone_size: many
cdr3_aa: CANQWALEETQYF
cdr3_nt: TGTGCCAATCAGTGGGCCCTAGAAGAGACCCAGTACTTC

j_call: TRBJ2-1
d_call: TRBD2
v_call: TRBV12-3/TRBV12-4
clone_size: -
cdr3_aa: CASSLSGLVHNEQFF
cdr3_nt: TGTGCCAGCAGTTTATCGGGACTAGTCCACAATGAGCAGTTCTTC

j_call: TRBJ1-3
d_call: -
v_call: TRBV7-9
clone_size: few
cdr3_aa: CASSLGPVSGNTIYF
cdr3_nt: TGTGCCAGCAGCTTAGGTCCAGTCTCTGGAAACACCATATATTTT

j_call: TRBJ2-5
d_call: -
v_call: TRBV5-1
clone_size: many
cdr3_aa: CASSLMLGWEETQYF
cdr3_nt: TGCGCCAGCAGCTTGATGCTTGGGTGGGAAGAGACCCAGTACTTC

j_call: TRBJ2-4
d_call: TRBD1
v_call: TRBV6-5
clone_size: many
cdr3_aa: CASSSGQVRIQYF
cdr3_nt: TGTGCCAGCAGTTCGGGACAGGTCCGCATTCAGTACTTC

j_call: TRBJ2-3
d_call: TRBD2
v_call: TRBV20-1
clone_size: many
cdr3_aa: CSARLAGTDTQYF
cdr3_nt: TGCAGTGCTAGACTAGCGGGCACAGATACGCAGTATTTT

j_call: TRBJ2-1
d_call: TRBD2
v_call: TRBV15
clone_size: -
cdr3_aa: CATNLWTSGNRNEQFF
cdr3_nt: TGTGCCACCAACCTCTGGACTAGCGGGAATAGGAATGAGCAGTTCTTC

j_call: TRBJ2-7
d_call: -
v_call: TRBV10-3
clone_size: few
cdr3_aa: CAISDSGTVYEQYF
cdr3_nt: TGTGCCATCAGTGATTCCGGGACGGTCTACGAGCAGTACTTC

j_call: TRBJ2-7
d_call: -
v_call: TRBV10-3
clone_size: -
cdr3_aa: CAIIWTREYKYEQYF
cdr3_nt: TGTGCCATCATATGGACCAGGGAGTACAAATACGAGCAGTACTTC

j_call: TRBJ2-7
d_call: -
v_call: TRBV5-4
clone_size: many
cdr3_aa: CASSYPEGYEQYF
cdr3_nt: TGTGCCAGCAGCTACCCGGAGGGCTACGAGCAGTACTTC

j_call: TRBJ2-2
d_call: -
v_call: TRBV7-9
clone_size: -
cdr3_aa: CASSLPLGPDPGGELFF
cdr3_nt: TGTGCCAGCAGCTTACCCCTGGGACCCGACCCGGGCGGGGAGCTGTTTTTT

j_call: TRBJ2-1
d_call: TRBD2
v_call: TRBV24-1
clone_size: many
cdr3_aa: CATSDRTSGSGNEQFF
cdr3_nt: TGTGCCACCAGTGACCGGACTAGCGGGAGTGGCAATGAGCAGTTCTTC

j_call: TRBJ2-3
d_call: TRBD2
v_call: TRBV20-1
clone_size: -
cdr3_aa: CSAGPAIAGSLTDTQYF
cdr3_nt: TGCAGTGCTGGACCTGCTATAGCGGGATCATTAACAGATACGCAGTATTTT

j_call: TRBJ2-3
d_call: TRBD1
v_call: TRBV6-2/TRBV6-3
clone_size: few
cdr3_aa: CASSYSMDRGSDTQYF
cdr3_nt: TGTGCCAGCAGTTACTCGATGGACAGGGGATCCGATACGCAGTATTTT

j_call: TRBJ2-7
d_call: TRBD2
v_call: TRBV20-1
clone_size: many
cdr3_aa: CSARTSGNEQYF
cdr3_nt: TGCAGTGCCCGGACTAGCGGAAACGAGCAGTACTTC

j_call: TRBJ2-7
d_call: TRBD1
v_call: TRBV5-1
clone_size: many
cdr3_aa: CASSLETGRNEQYF
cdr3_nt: TGCGCCAGCAGCTTGGAGACAGGGAGAAACGAGCAGTACTTC

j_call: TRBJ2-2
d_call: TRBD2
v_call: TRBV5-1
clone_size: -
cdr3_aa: CASSSAGEVGELFF
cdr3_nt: TGCGCCAGCAGCTCAGCGGGAGAGGTCGGGGAGCTGTTTTTT

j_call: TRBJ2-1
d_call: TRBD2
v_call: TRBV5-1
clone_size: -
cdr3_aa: CASSRTPGLAMGSEQFF
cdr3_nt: TGCGCCAGCAGCCGAACACCGGGACTAGCTATGGGGAGTGAGCAGTTCTTC

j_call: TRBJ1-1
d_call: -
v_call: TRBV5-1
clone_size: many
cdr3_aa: CASSLGAEAFF
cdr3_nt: TGCGCCAGCAGCTTGGGGGCTGAAGCTTTCTTT